The sequence of this T cell receptor beta chain was determined in a study of identical twins. Study results and limitations: Memory repertoires showed no such pattern, whereas abundant cord blood beta clonotypes carried fewer insertions.

From the 5' RACE reads, TCRdb called clonotypes with MiXCR, one entry per CDR3 protein. The sample carries over 200,000 distinct CDR3 sequences, about 10% recorded once. As regards this clonotype: Its cognate antigen is unknown.

Germline V gene lookup returns CDR1 KGHDR and CDR2 SFDVKD. Unmatched junction bases numbered 8, after V lost 4 bases and J lost 8 bases. The CDR3 runs to 14 residues. Sample: memory T cells sorted from blood. This clonotype originated in a middle-aged man in good health. J is TRBJ1-2 and V is TRBV24-1; 8 bases match TRBD1. For the CDR3, the DNA is TGTGCCACCAGTGACACAACAGGGGGTGTCGGCTACACCTTC. It specifies CATSDTTGGVGYTF.